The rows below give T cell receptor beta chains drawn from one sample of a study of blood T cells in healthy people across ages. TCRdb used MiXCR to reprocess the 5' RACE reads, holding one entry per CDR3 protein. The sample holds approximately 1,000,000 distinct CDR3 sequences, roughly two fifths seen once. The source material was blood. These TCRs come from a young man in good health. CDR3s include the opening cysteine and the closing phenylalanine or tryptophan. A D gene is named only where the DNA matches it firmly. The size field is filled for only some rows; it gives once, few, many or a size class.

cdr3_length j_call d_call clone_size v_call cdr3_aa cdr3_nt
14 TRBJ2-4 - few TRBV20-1 CSASEGVGKNIQYF TGCAGTGCTAGCGAGGGGGTGGGCAAAAACATTCAGTACTTC
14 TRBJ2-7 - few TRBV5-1 CASSLSRGRYEQYF TGCGCCAGCAGCTTGTCCAGGGGACGGTACGAGCAGTACTTC
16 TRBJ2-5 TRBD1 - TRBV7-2 CASSLTGRRLGETQYF TGTGCCAGCAGCCTGACAGGGAGAAGGTTGGGAGAGACCCAGTACTTC
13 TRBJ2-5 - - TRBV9 CASSVDTPETQYF TGTGCCAGCAGCGTAGATACCCCAGAGACCCAGTACTTC
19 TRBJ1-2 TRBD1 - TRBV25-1 CASSESQPGQGAPNYGYTF TGTGCCAGCAGTGAATCCCAACCGGGACAGGGGGCACCTAACTATGGCTACACCTTC
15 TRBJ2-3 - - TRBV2 CASSIAANPGDTQYF TGTGCCAGCAGTATAGCTGCCAATCCCGGCGATACGCAGTATTTT
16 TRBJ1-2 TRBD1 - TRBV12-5 CASGLVTGVGDYGYTF TGTGCTAGTGGTTTGGTAACAGGGGTTGGCGACTATGGCTACACCTTC
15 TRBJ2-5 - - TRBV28 CASSPVTGGSETQYF TGTGCCAGCAGTCCAGTGACCGGGGGCTCGGAGACCCAGTACTTC
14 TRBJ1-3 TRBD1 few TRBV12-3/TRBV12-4 CASSRTGAGNTIYF TGTGCCAGCAGTCGGACAGGGGCCGGAAACACCATATATTTT
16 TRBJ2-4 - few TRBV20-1 CSARRRAGAPKNIQYF TGCAGTGCTAGGCGAAGGGCGGGGGCCCCAAAAAACATTCAGTACTTC
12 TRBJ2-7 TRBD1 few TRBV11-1 CASSDGQDEQYF TGTGCCAGCAGCGATGGACAGGACGAGCAGTACTTC
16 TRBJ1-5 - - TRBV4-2 CASSHASEVGNQPQHF TGTGCCAGCAGCCACGCCTCAGAGGTTGGCAATCAGCCCCAGCATTTT
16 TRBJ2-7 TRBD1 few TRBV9 CASSPTDRVDLYEQYF TGTGCCAGCAGCCCTACCGACAGGGTTGACCTCTACGAGCAGTACTTC
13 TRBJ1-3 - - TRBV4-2 CASSQVMADTIYF TGTGCCAGCAGCCAAGTGATGGCGGACACCATATATTTT
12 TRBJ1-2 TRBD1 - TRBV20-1 CSAKTGDVGYTF TGCAGTGCGAAGACAGGGGATGTTGGCTACACCTTC
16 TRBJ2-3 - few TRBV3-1 CASSQRGRKTTDTQYF TGTGCCAGCAGCCAGAGGGGACGGAAGACCACAGATACGCAGTATTTT
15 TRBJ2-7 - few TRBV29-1 CSVAQLGKGYYEQYF TGCAGCGTTGCCCAATTGGGTAAGGGCTACTACGAGCAGTACTTC
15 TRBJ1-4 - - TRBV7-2 CASSPRRGVREKLFF TGTGCCAGCAGCCCTCGGAGGGGGGTTCGGGAAAAACTGTTTTTT
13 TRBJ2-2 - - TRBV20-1 CSAREFGTGELFF TGCAGTGCTCGGGAGTTCGGAACCGGGGAGCTGTTTTTT
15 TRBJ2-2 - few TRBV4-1 CASSQDGSNTGELFF TGCGCCAGCAGCCAGGACGGTAGCAACACCGGGGAGCTGTTTTTT
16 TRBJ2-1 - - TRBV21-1 CASSKQGSPFGDEQFF TGTGCCAGCAGCAAACAGGGATCCCCGTTTGGAGATGAGCAGTTCTTC
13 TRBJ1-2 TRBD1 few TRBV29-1 CSADRGPDYGYTF TGCAGCGCCGACAGGGGGCCAGACTATGGCTACACCTTC
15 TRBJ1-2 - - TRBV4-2 CASSQDHLGPTTNTF TGTGCCAGCAGCCAAGACCATCTGGGACCGACAACTAACACCTTC
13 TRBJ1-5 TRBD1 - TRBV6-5 CASKTGFDQPQHF TGTGCCAGCAAGACAGGGTTCGATCAGCCCCAGCATTTT
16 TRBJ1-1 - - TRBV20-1 CSARDRRGHANTEAFF TGCAGTGCTAGAGATCGGAGGGGTCATGCGAACACTGAAGCTTTCTTT
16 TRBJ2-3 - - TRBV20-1 CSAPTRGRTSTDTQYF TGCAGTGCCCCAACTCGGGGACGCACTAGCACAGATACGCAGTATTTT
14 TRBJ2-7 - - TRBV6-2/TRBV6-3 CASSYAFRGHEQYF TGTGCCAGCAGTTACGCATTTCGGGGCCACGAGCAGTACTTC
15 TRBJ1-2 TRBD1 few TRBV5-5 CASRIGQGNMYGYTF TGTGCCAGCAGAATAGGACAGGGGAACATGTATGGCTACACCTTC
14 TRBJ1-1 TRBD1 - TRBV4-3 CASSPRTGNIEAFF TGCGCCAGCAGCCCCCGGACAGGGAACATTGAAGCTTTCTTT
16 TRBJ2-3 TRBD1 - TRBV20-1 CSAIPQGQASTDTQYF TGCAGTGCTATTCCCCAGGGACAGGCCAGCACAGATACGCAGTATTTT
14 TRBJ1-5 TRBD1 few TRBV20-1 CSAGLDRGRQPQHF TGCAGTGCGGGGTTGGACAGGGGAAGACAGCCCCAGCATTTT
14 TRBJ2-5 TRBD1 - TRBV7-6 CASSSRQGKETQYF TGTGCCAGCAGCTCCCGACAGGGGAAAGAGACCCAGTACTTC
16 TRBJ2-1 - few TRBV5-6 CASSLLASSKYNEQFF TGTGCCAGCAGCTTGTTGGCCTCCTCCAAATACAATGAGCAGTTCTTC
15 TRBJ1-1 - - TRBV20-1 CSARNPRAASSEAFF TGCAGTGCTAGAAACCCCCGTGCCGCGTCCTCTGAAGCTTTCTTT
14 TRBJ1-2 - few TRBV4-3 CASSQVDSDYGYTF TGCGCCAGCAGCCAAGTGGACAGCGACTATGGCTACACCTTC
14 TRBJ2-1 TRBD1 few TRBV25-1 CASSVQGARDEQFF TGTGCCAGCAGCGTCCAGGGGGCAAGGGATGAGCAGTTCTTC
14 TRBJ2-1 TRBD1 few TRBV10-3 CAIGQGVASNEQFF TGTGCCATTGGACAGGGAGTGGCGTCCAATGAGCAGTTCTTC
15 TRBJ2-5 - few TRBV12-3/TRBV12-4 CASREGRDRKETQYF TGTGCCAGCAGGGAGGGACGGGACAGAAAAGAGACCCAGTACTTC
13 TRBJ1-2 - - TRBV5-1 CATRKGVTYGYTF TGCGCCACCAGAAAAGGGGTGACCTATGGCTACACCTTC
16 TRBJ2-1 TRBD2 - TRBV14 CASSQITGGGYNEQFF TGTGCCAGCAGCCAAATCACGGGGGGGGGCTACAATGAGCAGTTCTTC
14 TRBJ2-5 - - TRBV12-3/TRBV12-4 CASSKGSPKETQYF TGTGCCAGCAGTAAAGGGTCCCCAAAAGAGACCCAGTACTTC
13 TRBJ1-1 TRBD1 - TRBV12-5 CASGQITGGEAYF TGTGCTAGTGGCCAAATTACAGGGGGCGAGGCTTACTTT
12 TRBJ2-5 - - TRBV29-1 CSGTLQPGEQYF TGCAGCGGCACCCTACAGCCAGGTGAGCAGTACTTC
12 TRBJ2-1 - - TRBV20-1 CSAGKTGVEQFF TGCAGTGCTGGAAAAACCGGTGTTGAGCAGTTCTTC
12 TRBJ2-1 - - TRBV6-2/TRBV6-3 CASTAAYNEQFF TGTGCCAGCACGGCGGCATACAATGAGCAGTTCTTC
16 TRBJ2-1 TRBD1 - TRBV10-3 CAISDSASDRDKEQFF TGTGCCATCAGTGATTCTGCCTCGGACAGGGACAAAGAGCAGTTCTTC
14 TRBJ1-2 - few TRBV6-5 CASSYAPGTYGYTF TGTGCCAGCAGTTACGCCCCCGGGACCTATGGCTACACCTTC
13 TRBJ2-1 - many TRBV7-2 CASSLGMLREQFF TGTGCCAGCAGCCTCGGAATGCTTAGGGAGCAGTTCTTC
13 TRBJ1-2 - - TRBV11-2 CASSLMTNYGYTF TGTGCCAGCAGCTTAATGACCAACTATGGCTACACCTTC
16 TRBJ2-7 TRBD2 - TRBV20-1 CSARVVGETSMDEQYF TGCAGTGCTAGAGTGGTTGGGGAGACTAGCATGGATGAGCAGTACTTC
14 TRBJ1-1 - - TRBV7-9 CASSLILGVPEAFF TGTGCCAGCAGCTTAATCCTCGGGGTACCTGAAGCTTTCTTT
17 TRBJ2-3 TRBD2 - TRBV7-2 CASSYGLAGSGTDTQYF TGTGCCAGCAGCTACGGACTAGCGGGGTCGGGCACAGATACGCAGTATTTT
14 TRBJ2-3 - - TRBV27 CASSPLDHTDTQYF TGTGCCAGCAGTCCCCTCGATCACACAGATACGCAGTATTTT
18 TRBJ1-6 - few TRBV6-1 CASSGAFGGADYNSPLHF TGTGCCAGCAGTGGAGCGTTCGGTGGAGCAGACTATAATTCACCCCTCCACTTT
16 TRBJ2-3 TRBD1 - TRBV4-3 CASSPYRQGASDTQYF TGCGCCAGCAGCCCATACCGACAGGGGGCGTCAGATACGCAGTATTTT
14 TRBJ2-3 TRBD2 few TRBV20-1 CSAGEAGDTDTQYF TGCAGTGCTGGGGAAGCGGGGGACACAGATACGCAGTATTTT
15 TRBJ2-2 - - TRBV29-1 CSINGHNANTGELFF TGCAGCATAAACGGACATAATGCGAACACAGGGGAGCTGTTTTTT
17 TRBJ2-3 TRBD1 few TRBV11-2 CASSAGQGALMTDTQYF TGTGCCAGCAGCGCGGGACAGGGGGCCCTTATGACAGATACGCAGTATTTT
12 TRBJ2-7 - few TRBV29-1 CSVEERPSEQYF TGCAGCGTTGAAGAGCGGCCGTCCGAGCAGTACTTC
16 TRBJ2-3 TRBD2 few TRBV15 CATTAGTSGFTDTQYF TGTGCCACCACCGCCGGGACTAGCGGGTTCACAGATACGCAGTATTTT